A single sample is the source of the 18 T cell receptor beta chains below, sequenced in a study of T cell responses to AZD1222 COVID-19 vaccine. Using immunoSEQ multiplex PCR, the repertoire was profiled, and TCRdb retains in-frame clones only, with some absent. The sample yields about 130,000 clones, about 90% seen once. The source material was peripheral blood, sampled on day 0 of AZD1222 vaccination. Every receptor here comes from an adult in good health.

This clone was picked up one time. The chain recombines TRBV7-8 with TRBJ1-3; D is undetermined. The CDR3 is made up of 13 amino acids. The V gene's germline CDR1 is SGHVS and CDR2 FQNEAQ. V lost 5 bases to trimming and J lost 3 bases, with 8 bases between them. CDR3 nucleotide sequence: TGTGCCAGCAGCACAAATTATGGAAACACCATATATTTT. Residues: CASSTNYGNTIYF.

The chain recombines TRBV30 with TRBJ1-2, with 7 nucleotides matching TRBD1. From germline, CDR1 is GTSNPN and CDR2 SVGIG (reference sequence). V was clipped by 3 bases and J by 2 bases; unmatched bases: 6. This CDR3 has 14 residues. DNA of the CDR3: TGTGCCTGGAGGGCAGACAGGGTAAACTATGGCTACACCTTC. Its protein product is CAWRADRVNYGYTF.

The chain combines TRBV2 with TRBJ1-4, with 10 bases fitting TRBD1. The CDR3 runs 16 residues. Trimming at V came to 7 bases and at J to 0 bases, leaving 5 bases not matched to a gene. Germline-derived CDR1 and CDR2 are SNHLY and FYNNEI. The CDR3 here is CASIRDRGSTNEKLFF. CDR3 bases: TGTGCCAGCATTAGGGACAGGGGTTCAACTAATGAAAAACTGTTTTTT.

The chain is built from TRBV7-9 and TRBJ2-7; D unresolved. Between the trimmed V and J ends, which lost 5 bases and 7 bases, there was a span of 12 bases. Germline CDR1 is SEHNR and CDR2 is FQNEAQ (reference sequence). The CDR3 is 12 amino acids. CDR3 residues: CASSLTAREQYF. CDR3 in DNA: TGTGCCAGCAGCCTAACCGCCCGGGAGCAGTACTTC.

This sequence joins TRBV28 and TRBJ1-3; D is ambiguous. The CDR3 runs 17 residues. Trimming stripped 5 bases from V and 6 bases from J, with 23 bases between. Looked up from germline, CDR1 is MDHEN and CDR2 is SYDVKM. CDR3 sequence: CASSTRQVATKENTIYF. CDR3 DNA: TGTGCCAGCAGTACGCGCCAGGTAGCCACGAAGGAAAACACCATATATTTT.

The chain combines TRBV10-1 with TRBJ2-7, with 10 bases lining up with TRBD2. Germline values: CDR1 WNHNN, CDR2 SYGVQD (reference sequence). V lost 2 bases to trimming and J lost 5 bases; unmatched junction nucleotides: 6. The CDR3 runs 15 residues. CDR3 sequence reads: CASSERPSGRDEQYF. CDR3 coding DNA: TGCGCCAGCAGTGAGCGGCCTAGCGGGAGAGACGAGCAGTACTTC.

A single count supports this clone. This chain uses TRBV9 with TRBJ2-7; D may be TRBD1 (5 bases). V was cut by 0 bases and J by 1 base, with 8 bases left in between. The CDR3 length is 14 residues. From germline, CDR1 is SGDLS and CDR2 YYNGEE. The CDR3 reads CASSVAGKSYEQYF. For the CDR3, the DNA is TGTGCCAGCAGCGTAGCAGGGAAGTCCTACGAGCAGTACTTC.

The J gene is TRBJ1-6, the V gene TRBV6-4, with D possibly being TRBD1 (5 bases). This CDR3 is built from 16 residues. The V and J ends lost 5 bases and 4 bases respectively, with 15 bases between them. Germline CDR1 reads MRHNA; CDR2 reads SNTAGT. The CDR3 spells CASSLEPGRYNSPLHF. The CDR3 DNA reads TGTGCCAGCAGTCTCGAGCCGGGACGGTATAATTCACCCCTCCACTTT.

The table lists this clone with a few counts. The chain couples TRBV6-2 or TRBV6-3 to TRBJ1-1, with 7 nucleotides matching TRBD1. This CDR3 comprises 15 residues. The germline CDR1 and CDR2 sequences are MNHEY and SVGEGT. With V trimmed by 2 bases and J by 6 bases, 9 bases remained unmatched. The CDR3 coding sequence is TGTGCCAGCAGTTACCCGACAGGGTTCGGGGCTGAAGCTTTCTTT. Translating it yields CASSYPTGFGAEAFF.

The J gene is TRBJ2-7, the V gene TRBV7-2, with TRBD2 matching over 9 bases. The CDR3 has 16 residues. Per germline, CDR1 SGHTA and CDR2 FQGNSA. J gave up 6 bases and V 2 bases, and 11 bases lay outside the gene matches. The DNA for the CDR3 is TGTGCCAGCAGCTTATTCGGGAGCGGGAGGTCGGGCGAGCAGTACTTC. Translating gives CASSLFGSGRSGEQYF. Full variable domain (outside the CDR3, taken from reference TRBV7-2 and TRBJ2-7): GAGVSQSPSNKVTEKGKDVELRCDPISGHTALYWYRQSLGQGLEFLIYFQGNSAPDKSGLPSDRFSAERTGGSVSTLTIQRTQQEDSAVYLCASSLFGSGRSGEQYFGPGTRLTVT.

The chain couples TRBV7-9 to TRBJ2-7; TRBD1 matches at 7 bases. The CDR3 covers 14 residues. With 7 bases clipped from V and 0 bases from J, the junction kept 6 bases outside the gene matches. Germline CDR1 is SEHNR and CDR2 is FQNEAQ (reference sequence). The CDR3 spells CASTGTARSYEQYF. The CDR3 DNA follows: TGTGCCAGCACTGGGACAGCCCGCTCCTACGAGCAGTACTTC.

Only a few counts were recorded for this clone. The chain recombines TRBV6-5 with TRBJ1-5, with D perhaps TRBD1 (5 bases). V lost 6 bases to trimming and J lost 6 bases, with 15 bases between them. This CDR3 has 14 residues. The germline CDR1 and CDR2 sequences are MNHEY and SVGAGI. The CDR3 DNA sequence: TGTGCCAGCAGAGATCAGGGAGTGGGTCAGCCCCAGCATTTT. It encodes CASRDQGVGQPQHF.

The chain employs TRBV5-8 and TRBJ1-2; 8 bases align to TRBD1. CDR1 and CDR2 (germline): SGHTS, YDEGEE. Unmatched junction bases numbered 12, after V lost 2 bases and J lost 3 bases. This CDR3 has 17 residues. The CDR3 is CASSLVGGTGSDYGYTF. The CDR3 DNA follows: TGTGCCAGCAGCTTAGTCGGGGGGACAGGTTCGGACTATGGCTACACCTTC.

CDR3 nucleotides: TGTGCCAGCAGTACAGCCCGACAGGGCACTGAAGCTTTCTTT. Protein product: CASSTARQGTEAFF. The rearrangement joins TRBV6-5 to TRBJ1-1; 7 bases match TRBD1. Germline CDR1 is MNHEY and CDR2 is SVGAGI. The V and J ends lost 5 bases and 4 bases, in that order; junction bases with no gene match: 7. The CDR3 runs to 14 residues.

The chain joins TRBV5-1 to TRBJ2-3; 9 positions match TRBD1. Trimming at V came to 3 bases and at J to 3 bases, leaving 8 bases not matched to a gene. Per the germline V gene, CDR1 is SGHRS and CDR2 is YFSETQ. The CDR3 runs to 16 residues. CDR3 loop: CASSSLGTGLTDTQYF. CDR3 in DNA: TGCGCCAGCAGCTCACTCGGGACAGGGCTGACAGATACGCAGTATTTT.

V and J are TRBV28 and TRBJ1-2; D not resolved. Germline assignment: CDR1 MDHEN and CDR2 SYDVKM. The CDR3 extends over 14 amino acids. V shed 4 bases and J shed 2 bases, with 11 bases lying between them. DNA for the CDR3: TGTGCCAGCAGTTCAGGTGACCGGAACTATGGCTACACCTTC. The encoded protein is CASSSGDRNYGYTF.

The chain is built from TRBV9 and TRBJ2-3; 7 bases fit TRBD2. V shed 4 bases and J 3 bases; nucleotides not matched to a gene: 2. This CDR3 contains 13 residues. Looked up from germline, CDR1 is SGDLS and CDR2 is YYNGEE. CDR3 coding DNA: TGTGCCAGCAGCTCGGGGGGAACAGATACGCAGTATTTT. This encodes CASSSGGTDTQYF.

The chain uses TRBV4-2 and TRBJ2-2; TRBD2 matches at 13 bases. CDR3 length equals 20 residues. CDR1 is LGHNA, CDR2 YNFKEQ, per germline. J lost 1 base, V lost 1 base, and 9 bases had no gene match. CDR3 DNA: TGTGCCAGCAGCCAAGGTCGTAGACTAGCGGGGGGTCTGAACACCGGGGAGCTGTTTTTT. This sequence encodes CASSQGRRLAGGLNTGELFF.